This paragraph covers one T cell receptor (beta chain) sequence. These data belong to a study of blood T cell repertoires in COVID-19. Profiled with immunoSEQ multiplex PCR; TCRdb holds only in-frame clones, not every one. The sample lists around 310,000 clones, over 85% occurring once. The CDR3 extends over 14 amino acids. CDR1 SGHDT and CDR2 YYEEEE come from the germline V gene. The J segment lost 3 bases and the V segment lost 2 bases, leaving 1 base of the junction unmatched. This study enrolled people aged about 18 to 100 from 20 to 25 US geographic areas. Allocation to cohorts depended on clinical history reported by the participants. Two negative PCRs, clearance, or symptom resolution characterized the recovered Cohort 3 donors.

The receptor was isolated from a woman aged 30 to 39 who had recovered from COVID-19. Sequences were obtained from PBMCs or T cells enriched from blood (not recorded which). The gene calls are TRBV5-6 and TRBJ2-7; 11 bases are shared with TRBD2. CDR3 bases: TGTGCCAGCAGCTTTGGACTAGCGGGCTACGAGCAGTACTTC. Translation gives CASSFGLAGYEQYF.